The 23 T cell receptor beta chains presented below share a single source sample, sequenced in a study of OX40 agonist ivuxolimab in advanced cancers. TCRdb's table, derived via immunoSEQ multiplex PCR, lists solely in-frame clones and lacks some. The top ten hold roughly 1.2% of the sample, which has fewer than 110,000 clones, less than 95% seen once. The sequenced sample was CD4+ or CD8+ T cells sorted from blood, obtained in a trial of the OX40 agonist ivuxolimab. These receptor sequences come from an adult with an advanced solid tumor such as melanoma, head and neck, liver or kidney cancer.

The CDR3 loop reads CASRKTRVVDEQYF. The DNA for the CDR3 is TGTGCCAGCAGGAAGACAAGGGTGGTGGACGAGCAGTACTTC. The chain combines TRBV2 with TRBJ2-7; D unclear. V lost 6 bases and J lost 5, with 17 bases in between. The CDR3 contains 14 residues. Germline V lookup: CDR1 SNHLY, CDR2 FYNNEI.

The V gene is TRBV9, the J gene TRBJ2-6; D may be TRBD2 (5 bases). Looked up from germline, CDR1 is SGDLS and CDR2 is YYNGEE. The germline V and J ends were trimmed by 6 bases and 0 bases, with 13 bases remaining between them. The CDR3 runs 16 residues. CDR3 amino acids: CASTLAGVSGANVLTF. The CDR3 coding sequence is TGTGCCAGCACCCTAGCTGGCGTCTCTGGGGCCAACGTCCTGACTTTC.

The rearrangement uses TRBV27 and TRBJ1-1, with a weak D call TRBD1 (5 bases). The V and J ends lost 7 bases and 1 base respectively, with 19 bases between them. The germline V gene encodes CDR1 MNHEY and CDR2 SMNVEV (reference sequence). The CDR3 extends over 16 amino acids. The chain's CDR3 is CASKTLLTDWNTEAFF. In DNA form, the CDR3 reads TGTGCCAGCAAAACCCTCCTGACAGACTGGAACACTGAAGCTTTCTTT.

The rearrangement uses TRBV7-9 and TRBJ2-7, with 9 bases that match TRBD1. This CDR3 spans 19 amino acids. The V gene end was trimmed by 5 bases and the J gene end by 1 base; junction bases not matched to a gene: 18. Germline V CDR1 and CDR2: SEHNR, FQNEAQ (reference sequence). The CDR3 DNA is TGTGCCAGCAGCCACCGACAGGGGGGAAACACCTTCGGGTCCTACGAGCAGTACTTC. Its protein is CASSHRQGGNTFGSYEQYF.

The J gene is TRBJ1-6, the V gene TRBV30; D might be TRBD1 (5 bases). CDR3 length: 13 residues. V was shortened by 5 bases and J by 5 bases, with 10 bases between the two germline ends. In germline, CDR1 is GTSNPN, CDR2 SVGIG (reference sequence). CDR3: CAWETVHNSPLHF. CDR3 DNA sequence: TGTGCCTGGGAGACAGTTCATAATTCACCCCTCCACTTT.

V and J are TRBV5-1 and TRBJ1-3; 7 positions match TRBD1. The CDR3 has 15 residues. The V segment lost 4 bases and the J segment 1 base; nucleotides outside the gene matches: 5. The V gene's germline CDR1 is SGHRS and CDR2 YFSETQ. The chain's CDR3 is CASSLGQLSGNTIYF. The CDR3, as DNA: TGCGCCAGCAGCCTGGGACAGCTTTCTGGAAACACCATATATTTT.

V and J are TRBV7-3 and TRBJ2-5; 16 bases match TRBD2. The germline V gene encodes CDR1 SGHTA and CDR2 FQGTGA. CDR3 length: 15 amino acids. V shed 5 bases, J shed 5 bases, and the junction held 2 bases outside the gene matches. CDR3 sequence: CASSPGLAGGETQYF. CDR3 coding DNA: TGTGCCAGCAGCCCGGGACTAGCGGGAGGGGAGACCCAGTACTTC. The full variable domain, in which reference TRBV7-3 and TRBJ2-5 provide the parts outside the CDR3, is GAGVSQTPSNKVTEKGKYVELRCDPISGHTALYWYRQSLGQGPEFLIYFQGTGAADDSGLPNDRFFAVRPEGSVSTLKIQRTERGDSAVYLCASSPGLAGGETQYFGPGTRLLVL.

For the CDR3, the DNA is TGTGCCAGTAGTATGCTACAGGGAGGGGCCGGTTCACCCCTCCACTTT. Protein sequence: CASSMLQGGAGSPLHF. J is TRBJ1-6 and V is TRBV19; D might be TRBD1 (6 bases). Germline V gene lookup returns CDR1 LNHDA and CDR2 SQIVND (reference sequence). The length of the CDR3 is 16 residues. The ends were cut back, 3 bases at V and 9 bases at J, with 18 bases in the middle.

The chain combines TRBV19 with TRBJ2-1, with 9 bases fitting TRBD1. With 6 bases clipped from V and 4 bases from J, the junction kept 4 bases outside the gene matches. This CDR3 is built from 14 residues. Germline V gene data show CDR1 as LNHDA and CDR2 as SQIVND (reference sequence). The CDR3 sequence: CASRNGTGYNEQFF. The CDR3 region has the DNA TGTGCCAGTAGGAACGGGACAGGGTACAATGAGCAGTTCTTC.

The CDR3 spells CAWSDERRGGETQYF. The CDR3 region has the DNA TGTGCCTGGAGTGACGAGCGCAGGGGGGGGGAGACCCAGTACTTC. The gene calls are TRBV30 and TRBJ2-5; D is possibly TRBD1 or TRBD2 (7 bases each). CDR1 is GTSNPN, CDR2 SVGIG, per germline (reference sequence). V was pared by 1 base and J by 5 bases, with 17 bases between. The CDR3 contains 15 residues.

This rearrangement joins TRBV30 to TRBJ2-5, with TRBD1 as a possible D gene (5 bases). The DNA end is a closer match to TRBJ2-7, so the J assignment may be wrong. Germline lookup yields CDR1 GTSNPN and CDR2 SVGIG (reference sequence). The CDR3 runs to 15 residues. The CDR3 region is CAWSLYDSLAYEQYF. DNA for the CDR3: TGTGCCTGGAGCCTTTACGACAGCCTTGCCTACGAGCAGTACTTC.

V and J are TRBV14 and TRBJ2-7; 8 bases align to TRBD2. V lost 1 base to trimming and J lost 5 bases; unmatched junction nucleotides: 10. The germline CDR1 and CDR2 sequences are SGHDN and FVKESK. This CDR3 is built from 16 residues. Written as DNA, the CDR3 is TGTGCCAGCAGCCAAGTAGTAGGTAGCGGGGACGACGAGCAGTACTTC. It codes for CASSQVVGSGDDEQYF.

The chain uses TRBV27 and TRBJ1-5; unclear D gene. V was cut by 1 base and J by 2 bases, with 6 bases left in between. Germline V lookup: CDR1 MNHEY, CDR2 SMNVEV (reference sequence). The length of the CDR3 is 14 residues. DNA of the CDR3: TGTGCCAGCAGTTTATTTAGAGGCAATCAGCCCCAGCATTTT. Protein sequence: CASSLFRGNQPQHF.

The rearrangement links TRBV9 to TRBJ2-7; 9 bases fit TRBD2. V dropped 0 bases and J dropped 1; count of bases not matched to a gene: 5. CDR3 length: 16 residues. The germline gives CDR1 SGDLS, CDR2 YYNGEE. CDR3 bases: TGTGCCAGCAGCGTAGAAAGCGGGAGGTCTTCCTACGAGCAGTACTTC. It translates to CASSVESGRSSYEQYF.

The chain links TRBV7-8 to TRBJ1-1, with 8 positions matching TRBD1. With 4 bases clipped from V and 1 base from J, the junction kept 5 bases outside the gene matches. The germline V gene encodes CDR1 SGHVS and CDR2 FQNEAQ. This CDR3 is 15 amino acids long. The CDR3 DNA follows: TGTGCCAGCAGCTCGGAGGGACAGGCGAACACTGAAGCTTTCTTT. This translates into CASSSEGQANTEAFF.

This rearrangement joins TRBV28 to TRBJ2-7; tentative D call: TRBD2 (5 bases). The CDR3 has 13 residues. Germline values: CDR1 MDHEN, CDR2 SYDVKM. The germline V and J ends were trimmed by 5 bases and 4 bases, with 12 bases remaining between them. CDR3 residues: CASSPGRRYEQYF. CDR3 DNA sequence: TGTGCCAGCAGTCCGGGAAGGCGGTACGAGCAGTACTTC.

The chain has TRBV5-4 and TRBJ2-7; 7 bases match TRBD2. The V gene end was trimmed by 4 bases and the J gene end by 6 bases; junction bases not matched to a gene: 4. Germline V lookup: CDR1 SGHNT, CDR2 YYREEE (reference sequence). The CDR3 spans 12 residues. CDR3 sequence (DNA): TGTGCCAGCAGCCGACTAGCTTCCGAGCAGTACTTC. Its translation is CASSRLASEQYF.

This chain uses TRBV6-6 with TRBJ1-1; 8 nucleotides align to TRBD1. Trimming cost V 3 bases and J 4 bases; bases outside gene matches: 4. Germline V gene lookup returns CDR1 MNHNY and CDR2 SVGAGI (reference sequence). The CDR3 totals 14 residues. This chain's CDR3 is CASSYPGGVTEAFF. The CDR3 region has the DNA TGTGCCAGCAGTTATCCAGGGGGCGTCACTGAAGCTTTCTTT.

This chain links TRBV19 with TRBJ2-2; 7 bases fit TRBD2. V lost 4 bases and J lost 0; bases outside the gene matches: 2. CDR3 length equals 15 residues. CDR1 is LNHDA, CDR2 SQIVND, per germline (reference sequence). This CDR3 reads CASSTLAANTGELFF. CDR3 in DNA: TGTGCCAGTAGTACTCTAGCGGCGAACACCGGGGAGCTGTTTTTT.

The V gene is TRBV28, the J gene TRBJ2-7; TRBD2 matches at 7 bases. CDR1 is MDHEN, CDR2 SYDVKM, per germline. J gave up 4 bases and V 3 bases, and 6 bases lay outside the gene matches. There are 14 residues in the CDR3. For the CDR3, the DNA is TGTGCCAGCAGTTTGGGAGGGAGCAGATACGAGCAGTACTTC. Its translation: CASSLGGSRYEQYF.

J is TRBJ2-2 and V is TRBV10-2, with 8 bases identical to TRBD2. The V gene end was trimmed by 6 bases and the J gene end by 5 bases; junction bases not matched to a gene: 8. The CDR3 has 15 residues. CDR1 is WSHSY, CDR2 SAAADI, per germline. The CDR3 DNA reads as TGCGCCAGCAGAACTAGCGGAGGTGGGACCGGGGAGCTGTTTTTT. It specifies CASRTSGGGTGELFF.

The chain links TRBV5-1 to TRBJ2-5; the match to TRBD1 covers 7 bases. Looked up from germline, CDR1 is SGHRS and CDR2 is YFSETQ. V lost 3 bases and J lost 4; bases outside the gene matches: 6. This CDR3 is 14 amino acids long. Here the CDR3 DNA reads TGCGCCAGCAGCTCACAGGGGAGTCCAGAGACCCAGTACTTC. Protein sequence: CASSSQGSPETQYF.

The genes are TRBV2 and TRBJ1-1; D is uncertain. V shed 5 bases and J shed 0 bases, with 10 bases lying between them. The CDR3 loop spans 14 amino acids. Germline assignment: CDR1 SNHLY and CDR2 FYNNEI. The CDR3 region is CASSRVQLNTEAFF. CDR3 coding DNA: TGTGCCAGCAGTCGAGTTCAATTGAACACTGAAGCTTTCTTT.